This T cell receptor (beta chain) was sequenced during a study of cytomegalovirus exposure and HLA in healthy donors. In the case of this clone: Its antigen is still unknown.

Donors had nominal health at sampling but likely had unrecorded immune exposures. Broader study findings: Altogether, around 160 TCR beta chains were recorded as cytomegalovirus-associated. TCR beta V- and J-gene trimming was later associated with a missense DCLRE1C variant.

PCR amplification relied on 60 Vbeta primers (plus 13 Jbeta primers). Using immunoSEQ multiplex PCR, the repertoire was profiled, and TCRdb retains in-frame clones only, with some absent. The sample lists 150,000 to 200,000 clones, roughly four fifths occurring once. There are 14 residues in the CDR3. J was trimmed by 0 bases and V by 6 bases; bases with no gene match: 1. Germline V lookup: CDR1 MNHEY, CDR2 SVGAGI. The material sequenced was PBMCs. This TCR came from a young man in good health and CMV-seronegative. The V gene is TRBV6-5, the J gene TRBJ2-1, with 8 bases that match TRBD2. CDR3 sequence: CASRTSGSYNEQFF. DNA for the CDR3: TGTGCCAGCAGAACTAGCGGCTCCTACAATGAGCAGTTCTTC.